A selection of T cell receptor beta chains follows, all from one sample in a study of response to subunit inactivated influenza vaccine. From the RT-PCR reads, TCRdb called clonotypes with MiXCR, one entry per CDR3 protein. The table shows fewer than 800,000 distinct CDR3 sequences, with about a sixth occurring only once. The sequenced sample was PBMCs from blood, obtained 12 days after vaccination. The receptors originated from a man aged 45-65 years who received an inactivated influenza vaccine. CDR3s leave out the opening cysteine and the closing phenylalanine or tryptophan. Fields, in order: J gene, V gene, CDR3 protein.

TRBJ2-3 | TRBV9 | ASSVSGGGDTQY
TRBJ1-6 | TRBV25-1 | ASSESRQGNSPLH
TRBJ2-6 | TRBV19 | ATARDRVSGANVLT
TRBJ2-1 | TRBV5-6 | ASSFMRGTDNNEQF
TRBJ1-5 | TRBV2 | ASSFYRQGVTPNQPQH
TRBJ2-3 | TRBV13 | ASSLTSGGALSTDTQY
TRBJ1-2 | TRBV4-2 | ASSQDSGGGANYGYT
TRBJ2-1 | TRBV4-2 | ASSQQGTSGSLSYNEQF
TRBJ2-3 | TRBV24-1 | ATSDLTSTTDTQY
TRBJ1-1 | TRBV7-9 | ASSLGLGARRTEAF
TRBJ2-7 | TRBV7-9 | ASSLGGGAEQY
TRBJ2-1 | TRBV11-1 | ASSTIARLGGRRRNEQF
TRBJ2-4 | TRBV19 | ASRGRAKNIQY
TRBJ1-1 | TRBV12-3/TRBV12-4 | ASSLGGGRGLVAF
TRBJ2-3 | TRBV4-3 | ASSQDFQGADTQY